This is a list of T cell receptor beta chains from one sample in a study of cytomegalovirus exposure and HLA in healthy donors. Using immunoSEQ multiplex PCR, the repertoire was profiled, and TCRdb retains in-frame clones only, with some absent. The data hold approximately 86,000 clones, with about 70% observed a single time. Sequenced sample: PBMCs. The receptors derive from a man in his forties in good health and CMV-seronegative. CDR3s include the opening cysteine and the closing phenylalanine or tryptophan. D genes are given only for firm matches. Clone sizes are given selectively: once, few, many, or a class where the clone is expanded.

j_call clone_size d_call v_call cdr3_aa cdr3_nt
TRBJ1-6 few - TRBV18 CASSPSSSYNSPLHF TGTGCCAGCTCTCCGTCGAGCTCCTATAATTCACCCCTCCACTTT
TRBJ1-1 - TRBD1 TRBV6-5 CASSYSNAGGTEAFF TGTGCCAGCAGTTACTCGAACGCAGGGGGCACTGAAGCTTTCTTT
TRBJ2-7 - - TRBV11-2 CASSLEDSYEQYF TGTGCCAGCAGCTTGGAGGACAGCTACGAGCAGTACTTC
TRBJ2-7 - TRBD1 TRBV2 CASSHFSRGQKYEQYF TGTGCCAGCAGTCACTTTTCGAGGGGGCAGAAATACGAGCAGTACTTC
TRBJ2-2 - - TRBV21-1 CASTFCGELFF TGTGCCAGCACTTTCTGTGGGGAGCTGTTTTTT
TRBJ2-7 - - TRBV29-1 CSAELTYSYEQYF TGCAGCGCCGAGCTAACCTACTCCTACGAGCAGTACTTC
TRBJ1-2 - TRBD1 TRBV6-6 CASSRRTGYYGYTF TGTGCCAGCAGTCGTCGGACAGGCTACTATGGCTACACCTTC
TRBJ1-5 - - TRBV19 CASSTARRLGGNQPQHF TGTGCCAGTAGTACAGCACGACGGCTGGGGGGTAATCAGCCCCAGCATTTT
TRBJ2-3 - - TRBV6-4 CASSLETTGSDTQYF TGTGCCAGCAGTCTCGAGACTACAGGGTCAGATACGCAGTATTTT
TRBJ2-5 - TRBD2 TRBV11-2 CASSSGLAKETQYF TGTGCCAGCAGCTCAGGACTAGCGAAGGAGACCCAGTACTTC
TRBJ2-7 few TRBD1 TRBV28 CASRGTADSYEQYF TGTGCCAGCAGGGGGACAGCAGATTCCTACGAGCAGTACTTC
TRBJ2-6 - TRBD1 TRBV19 CASSMRQGGGANVLTF TGTGCCAGTAGTATGCGACAGGGCGGTGGGGCCAACGTCCTGACTTTC
TRBJ2-3 - TRBD2 TRBV6-1 CASSVGYSGGHFSTDTQYF TGTGCCAGCAGTGTAGGTTACAGCGGGGGGCATTTTAGCACAGATACGCAGTATTTT
TRBJ1-1 - - TRBV9 CASSAVHSMNTEAFF TGTGCCAGCAGCGCCGTACACAGCATGAACACTGAAGCTTTCTTT
TRBJ2-3 - TRBD2 TRBV11-2 CASSLDRGGADTQYF TGTGCCAGCAGCTTAGATCGGGGGGGAGCAGATACGCAGTATTTT
TRBJ2-7 - - TRBV6-1 CASGGGAGYEQYF TGTGCCAGCGGGGGGGGCGCGGGTTACGAGCAGTACTTC
TRBJ2-6 - - TRBV6-1 CASSDNYSGANVLTF TGTGCCAGCAGTGACAACTACTCTGGGGCCAACGTCCTGACTTTC
TRBJ2-4 once - TRBV4-3 CASSQVTENIQYF TGCGCCAGCAGCCAAGTGACAGAAAACATTCAGTACTTC
TRBJ2-5 few TRBD1 TRBV5-6 CASSWGDRVGETQYF TGTGCCAGCAGCTGGGGAGACAGGGTAGGGGAGACCCAGTACTTC
TRBJ1-2 - - TRBV7-8 CASSTRTGINYGYTF TGTGCCAGCAGCACTCGAACAGGGATCAACTATGGCTACACCTTC
TRBJ2-3 - - TRBV18 CASPAGTDTQYF TGTGCCAGCCCGGCAGGTACAGATACGCAGTATTTT
TRBJ2-2 few - TRBV9 CASSGRVNTGELFF TGTGCCAGCAGCGGACGGGTGAACACCGGGGAGCTGTTTTTT
TRBJ2-7 - - TRBV4-1 CASSQEDSSYYEQYF TGCGCCAGCAGCCAAGAGGACAGTTCCTACTACGAGCAGTACTTC
TRBJ2-7 few - TRBV5-1 CASSLERDFPSSYEQYF TGCGCCAGCAGCTTGGAAAGGGACTTCCCGAGCTCCTACGAGCAGTACTTC
TRBJ1-1 - - TRBV28 CASTHRSTEAFF TGTGCCAGCACCCATCGGAGCACTGAAGCTTTCTTT
TRBJ2-2 few TRBD1 TRBV6-5 CASSLRQGRGELFF TGTGCCAGCAGTTTACGACAGGGGCGCGGGGAGCTGTTTTTT
TRBJ2-7 once - TRBV4-3 CASSQDQGGHEYSYEQYF TGCGCCAGCAGCCAAGATCAGGGGGGACACGAATACTCCTACGAGCAGTACTTC
TRBJ2-7 - TRBD1 TRBV9 CASSMTGANDEQYF TGTGCCAGCAGCATGACAGGGGCGAACGACGAGCAGTACTTC
TRBJ1-2 - - TRBV6-4 CASSEASGPYGYTF TGTGCCAGCAGTGAGGCTTCAGGGCCCTATGGCTACACCTTC
TRBJ1-1 - - TRBV29-1 CSVEEGGTEAFF TGCAGCGTTGAAGAGGGGGGCACTGAAGCTTTCTTT
TRBJ2-2 - - TRBV7-3 CASSWVSGVTGELFF TGTGCCAGCAGCTGGGTGTCCGGGGTCACCGGGGAGCTGTTTTTT
TRBJ1-5 - - TRBV27 CASGITGYQPQHF TGTGCCAGCGGCATAACGGGGTATCAGCCCCAGCATTTT
TRBJ1-5 - - TRBV28 CASSLPDQPQHF TGTGCCAGCAGCCTCCCCGATCAGCCCCAGCATTTT
TRBJ2-2 - - TRBV28 CASSLLGGEGGELFF TGTGCCAGCAGTTTATTAGGTGGAGAAGGCGGGGAGCTGTTTTTT
TRBJ1-2 once TRBD1 TRBV6-6 CASSFLDRGSYYGYTF TGTGCCAGCAGTTTCCTGGACAGGGGCAGTTACTATGGCTACACCTTC
TRBJ1-1 - TRBD1 TRBV28 CASRQTGGGDTEAFF TGTGCCAGCAGGCAAACAGGGGGCGGGGACACTGAAGCTTTCTTT
TRBJ1-6 - - TRBV4-2 CASSDENLPLHF TGTGCCAGCAGCGATGAGAATTTACCCCTCCACTTT